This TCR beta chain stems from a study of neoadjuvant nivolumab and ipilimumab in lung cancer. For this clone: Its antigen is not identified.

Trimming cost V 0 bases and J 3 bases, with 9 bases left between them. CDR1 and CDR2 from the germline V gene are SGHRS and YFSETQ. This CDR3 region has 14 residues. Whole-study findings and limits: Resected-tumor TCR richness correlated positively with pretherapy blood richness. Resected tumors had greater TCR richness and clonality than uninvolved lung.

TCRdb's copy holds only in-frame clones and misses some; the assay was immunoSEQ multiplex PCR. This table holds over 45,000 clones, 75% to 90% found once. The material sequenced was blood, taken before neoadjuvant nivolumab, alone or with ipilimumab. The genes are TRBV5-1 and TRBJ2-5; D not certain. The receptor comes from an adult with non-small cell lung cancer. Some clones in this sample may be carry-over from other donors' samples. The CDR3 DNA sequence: TGCGCCAGCAGCTTGGGAGCCACGGAAGAGACCCAGTACTTC. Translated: CASSLGATEETQYF.